These 32 T cell receptor beta chains were all obtained from the same sample, sequenced in a study of cytomegalovirus exposure and HLA in healthy donors. Vbeta (60) and Jbeta (13) primers were used in the PCR. Profiling relied on immunoSEQ multiplex PCR, and the TCRdb table lists in-frame clones only, not all of them. The sample shows approximately 110,000 clones, and more than 0.5% sits with its ten largest clones. The material sequenced was PBMCs. The receptors originated from a man aged 45 to 65 in good health and CMV-seronegative.

The rearrangement joins TRBV7-9 to TRBJ2-1, with 8 positions matching TRBD2. Germline V gene sequence: CDR1 SEHNR, CDR2 FQNEAQ (reference sequence). V gave up 4 bases and J gave up 7 bases; unmatched junction bases: 12. The CDR3 extends over 16 amino acids. The CDR3 DNA follows: TGTGCCAGCAGCTCTGGGGGAGCGGGAGCTGCGAATGAGCAGTTCTTC. Translation gives CASSSGGAGAANEQFF. Based on the CDR3 plus reference TRBV7-9 and TRBJ2-1, the full variable domain is DTGVSQNPRHKITKRGQNVTFRCDPISEHNRLYWYRQTLGQGPEFLTYFQNEAQLEKSRLLSDRFSAERPKGSFSTLEIQRTEQGDSAMYLCASSSGGAGAANEQFFGPGTRLTVL.

The chain employs TRBV19 and TRBJ2-1; TRBD1 matches 7 bases. CDR3 length: 12 amino acids. Germline V gene sequence: CDR1 LNHDA, CDR2 SQIVND (reference sequence). V gave up 4 bases and J gave up 10 bases; unmatched junction bases: 4. The CDR3 region is CASSKTGTEQFF. The CDR3 DNA reads as TGTGCCAGTAGTAAGACAGGGACCGAGCAGTTCTTC.

The V gene is TRBV2, the J gene TRBJ2-3, with a weak D call TRBD2 (6 bases). This CDR3 is 16 amino acids long. Germline CDR1 is SNHLY and CDR2 is FYNNEI. The V end was cut by 7 bases, the J end by 0 bases, with 17 bases between. For the CDR3, the DNA is TGTGCCAGCAAAAGAACCACGGGGACTAGCACAGATACGCAGTATTTT. This codes for CASKRTTGTSTDTQYF.

This sequence joins TRBV13 and TRBJ2-1, with TRBD1 identical over 10 bases. The CDR3 totals 17 residues. The V segment lost 3 bases and the J segment 8 bases; nucleotides outside the gene matches: 13. Germline lookup yields CDR1 PRHDT and CDR2 FYEKMQ (reference sequence). DNA for the CDR3: TGTGCCAGCAGCTTGGGGGGCACCGGGACAGGGGATGATGAGCAGTTCTTC. This gives the protein CASSLGGTGTGDDEQFF.

The chain uses TRBV11-2 and TRBJ2-7, with 8 bases lining up with TRBD1. Germline lookup yields CDR1 SGHAT and CDR2 FQNNGV. The J segment lost 6 bases and the V segment lost 3 bases, leaving 10 bases of the junction unmatched. This CDR3 region has 15 residues. In nucleotides, the CDR3 is TGTGCCAGCAGCTTTGGAGGTGGACAGGGATCCGAGCAGTACTTC. Amino acid sequence: CASSFGGGQGSEQYF. The full variable domain, rest sourced from reference TRBV11-2 and TRBJ2-7, is EAGVAQSPRYKIIEKRQSVAFWCNPISGHATLYWYQQILGQGPKLLIQFQNNGVVDDSQLPKDRFSAERLKGVDSTLKIQPAKLEDSAVYLCASSFGGGQGSEQYFGPGTRLTVT.

In DNA, the CDR3 is TGTGCCAGCAGCTTTAGACTTAACACCGGGGAGCTGTTTTTT. As protein: CASSFRLNTGELFF. This chain uses TRBV11-2 with TRBJ2-2; D remains ambiguous. Germline CDR1 SGHAT, CDR2 FQNNGV. CDR3 size: 14 residues. V shed 3 bases and J shed 2 bases, with 7 bases lying between them.

This chain connects TRBV6-5 to TRBJ2-7; maybe TRBD1 (6 bases). The V gene's germline CDR1 is MNHEY and CDR2 SVGAGI. The CDR3 is made up of 13 amino acids. The V end lost 6 bases, the J end lost 2 bases, and 11 bases lay between the germline ends. CDR3 loop: CASRTTGTYEQYF. DNA of the CDR3: TGTGCCAGCAGGACGACAGGAACCTACGAGCAGTACTTC.

The gene calls are TRBV18 and TRBJ1-2; D is uncertain. CDR1 and CDR2 (germline): KGHSH, LQKENI. Trimming shortened V by 6 bases and J by 2 bases, and 10 bases separated the two germline ends. The CDR3 sequence is 13 residues long. The CDR3 protein is CASSRGENYGYTF. CDR3 coding DNA: TGTGCCAGCTCGCGTGGAGAAAACTATGGCTACACCTTC.

J is TRBJ2-2 and V is TRBV2; 8 bases line up with TRBD1. The junction had 3 bases not matched to a gene; V was cut back by 6 bases and J by 3 bases. The CDR3 is 14 residues long. Germline assignment: CDR1 SNHLY and CDR2 FYNNEI. CDR3 residues: CASRPTGDTGELFF. The CDR3 region has the DNA TGTGCCAGCAGACCGACAGGGGACACCGGGGAGCTGTTTTTT.

The CDR3 region has the DNA TGTGCCAGCAGCTTAGGAGGGGGGGGTGGTACCTCTGGGGCCAACGTCCTGACTTTC. It specifies CASSLGGGGGTSGANVLTF. The chain couples TRBV7-9 to TRBJ2-6, with D perhaps matching TRBD2 (7 bases). Germline values: CDR1 SEHNR, CDR2 FQNEAQ (reference sequence). CDR3 size: 19 residues. V lost 1 base and J 0 bases, leaving 16 bases between the germline ends.

V is TRBV7-9 and J is TRBJ2-7; D remains ambiguous. V lost 3 bases and J 4 bases, leaving 7 bases between the germline ends. CDR3 length: 12 amino acids. CDR1 SEHNR and CDR2 FQNEAQ come from the germline V gene (reference sequence). The CDR3 loop is CASSFDLYEQYF. The CDR3 DNA follows: TGTGCCAGCAGCTTCGACTTATACGAGCAGTACTTC.

This chain connects TRBV7-2 to TRBJ2-3; 8 bases align to TRBD2. V dropped 3 bases and J dropped 3; count of bases not matched to a gene: 2. Germline CDR1 and CDR2: SGHTA and FQGNSA. This CDR3 has 14 residues. CDR3 DNA: TGTGCCAGCAGCTTCCAGCGGGGGACAGATACGCAGTATTTT. Translating gives CASSFQRGTDTQYF. The entire variable domain, with the rest obtained from reference TRBV7-2 and TRBJ2-3, is as follows: GAGVSQSPSNKVTEKGKDVELRCDPISGHTALYWYRQSLGQGLEFLIYFQGNSAPDKSGLPSDRFSAERTGGSVSTLTIQRTQQEDSAVYLCASSFQRGTDTQYFGPGTRLTVL.

V usage is TRBV6-1 and J usage is TRBJ1-5, with a weak D call TRBD1 (5 bases). V lost 5 bases, J lost 2 bases, and 10 bases lay in between. CDR1 MNHNS and CDR2 SASEGT come from the germline V gene. The CDR3 runs 14 residues. CDR3 bases: TGTGCCAGCAGTCCGGTAGGGGGCAATCAGCCCCAGCATTTT. Protein product: CASSPVGGNQPQHF.

V gene TRBV30 combines with J gene TRBJ1-2; the D is unclear. The germline V gene has CDR1 GTSNPN and CDR2 SVGIG (reference sequence). The CDR3 is made up of 11 amino acids. Trimming cost V 1 base and J 4 bases, with 4 bases left between them. The CDR3 bases are TGTGCCTGGAGTGGGAGCTATGGCTACACCTTC. As protein: CAWSGSYGYTF.

The rearrangement links TRBV6-1 to TRBJ2-3, with 8 bases matching TRBD1. This CDR3 contains 16 residues. Germline V gene data show CDR1 as MNHNS and CDR2 as SASEGT. V shed 4 bases, J shed 0 bases, and the junction held 6 bases outside the gene matches. CDR3 amino acids: CASSVGQDTSTDTQYF. DNA of the CDR3: TGTGCCAGCAGTGTGGGACAGGATACCAGCACAGATACGCAGTATTTT.

The chain carries TRBV14 and TRBJ2-3, with D possibly TRBD1 on 5 matching bases. The CDR3 is made up of 15 amino acids. V was clipped by 1 base and J by 0 bases, with 8 bases between them. Per germline, CDR1 SGHDN and CDR2 FVKESK. DNA of the CDR3: TGTGCCAGCAGCCAAGGGGCAGGGAGCACAGATACGCAGTATTTT. Translated: CASSQGAGSTDTQYF.

The chain couples TRBV5-5 to TRBJ1-6; D unresolved. V lost 1 base, J lost 5 bases, and 4 bases lay in between. Germline V lookup: CDR1 SGHKS, CDR2 YYEKEE (reference sequence). This CDR3 has 13 residues. The CDR3 DNA reads as TGTGCCAGCAGCTTGTCGGATAATTCACCCCTCCACTTT. Protein sequence: CASSLSDNSPLHF.

V usage is TRBV5-6 and J usage is TRBJ2-1; 9 nucleotides align to TRBD2. Trimming took 4 bases from V and 8 from J; bases not matched to a gene: 10. CDR3 size: 15 residues. Per the germline V gene, CDR1 is SGHDT and CDR2 is YYEEEE. For the CDR3, the DNA is TGTGCCAGCAGCGGTAGCGGGAGATTTGGGGATGAGCAGTTCTTC. Residues: CASSGSGRFGDEQFF.

This chain links TRBV5-1 with TRBJ1-4, with D perhaps matching TRBD1 (5 bases). CDR3 length: 14 amino acids. From germline, CDR1 is SGHRS and CDR2 YFSETQ. The V end lost 4 bases, the J end lost 4 bases, and 11 bases lay between the germline ends. This CDR3 is CASSRSGGNEKLFF. The CDR3 coding sequence is TGCGCCAGCAGCCGGTCCGGGGGTAATGAAAAACTGTTTTTT.

V and J are TRBV15 and TRBJ1-2, with 7 bases matching TRBD1. The V segment lost 0 bases and the J segment 1 base; nucleotides outside the gene matches: 5. This CDR3 spans 16 amino acids. Germline V gene sequence: CDR1 LNHNV, CDR2 YYDKDF (reference sequence). DNA for the CDR3: TGTGCCACCAGCAGAGATTGGCCAGGGGGTAACTATGGCTACACCTTC. It translates to CATSRDWPGGNYGYTF.

The rearrangement uses TRBV19 and TRBJ1-5, with D perhaps TRBD1 (6 bases). V lost 2 bases to trimming and J lost 8 bases, with 10 bases between them. The germline gives CDR1 LNHDA, CDR2 SQIVND (reference sequence). The CDR3 is 13 residues long. The CDR3 bases are TGTGCCAGTAGTATAACAGGGACCGAGCCCCAGCATTTT. Residues: CASSITGTEPQHF.

This rearrangement joins TRBV5-1 to TRBJ2-5; maybe TRBD2 (5 bases). The CDR3 runs 14 residues. Between the trimmed V and J ends, which lost 3 bases and 2 bases, there was a span of 11 bases. Germline V gene lookup returns CDR1 SGHRS and CDR2 YFSETQ. For the CDR3, the DNA is TGCGCCAGCAGCTCGGTTACGGGGCAAGAGACCCAGTACTTC. This translates into CASSSVTGQETQYF.

In regard to this clone: One junction end disagrees with the germline gene, perhaps due to a read error. V and J are TRBV19 and TRBJ2-5; D is undetermined. This CDR3 region has 14 residues. Germline V lookup: CDR1 LNHDA, CDR2 SQIVND (reference sequence). Written as DNA, the CDR3 is TGTGCCAGTAGCATAGACCTAAACCAAGAGACCCAGTACTTC. Translation gives CASSIDLNQETQYF. Full variable domain (rest looked up from reference TRBV19 and TRBJ2-5): DGGITQSPKYLFRKEGQNVTLSCEQNLNHDAMYWYRQDPGQGLRLIYYSQIVNDFQKGDIAEGYSVSREKKESFPLTVTSAQKNPTAFYLCASSIDLNQETQYFGPGTRLLVL.

V is TRBV6-5 and J is TRBJ2-1; 8 nucleotides agree with TRBD2. The germline V gene has CDR1 MNHEY and CDR2 SVGAGI. The J segment lost 10 bases and the V segment lost 5 bases, leaving 4 bases of the junction unmatched. The CDR3 consists of 12 residues. Here the CDR3 reads CASSTGGREQFF. The CDR3 DNA reads TGTGCCAGCAGTACGGGGGGGCGGGAGCAGTTCTTC.

This chain connects TRBV11-3 to TRBJ2-5, with D uncertain. Between the trimmed V and J ends, which lost 1 base and 4 bases, there was a span of 4 bases. CDR1 and CDR2 from the germline V gene are SGHNT and YENEEA. The CDR3 totals 12 residues. The CDR3 sequence: CASSLGRETQYF. The CDR3 DNA reads TGTGCCAGCAGCTTAGGTCGAGAGACCCAGTACTTC.

This clone ranks as medium-sized in terms of frequency. V gene TRBV19 combines with J gene TRBJ2-1; maybe TRBD1 (5 bases). Trimming removed 6 bases at V and 4 bases at J, with 7 bases between. This CDR3 is built from 12 residues. In germline, CDR1 is LNHDA, CDR2 SQIVND (reference sequence). CDR3 amino acids: CASSDRYNEQFF. CDR3 DNA sequence: TGTGCCAGTAGCGACAGATACAATGAGCAGTTCTTC.

V and J are TRBV5-1 and TRBJ2-1, with 9 positions matching TRBD2. CDR3 length: 15 amino acids. Germline lookup yields CDR1 SGHRS and CDR2 YFSETQ. With V trimmed by 2 bases and J by 7 bases, 7 bases remained unmatched. The CDR3 DNA reads TGCGCCAGCAGCTTACAGGCGGGAGGGATAAATGAGCAGTTCTTC. This codes for CASSLQAGGINEQFF.

CDR3 coding DNA: TGTGCCAGCAGTCCCTTTGGGACACAGAACACTGAAGCTTTCTTT. Protein: CASSPFGTQNTEAFF. The chain employs TRBV27 and TRBJ1-1; D might be TRBD1 (6 bases). The CDR3 length is 15 residues. Germline V gives CDR1 MNHEY, CDR2 SMNVEV (reference sequence). Trimming removed 5 bases from V and 1 base from J, with 14 bases in between.

J is TRBJ2-1 and V is TRBV13, with TRBD2 matching over 10 bases. This CDR3 has 17 amino acids. CDR1 is PRHDT, CDR2 FYEKMQ, per germline (reference sequence). The ends lost 0 bases at V and 7 bases at J; junction bases unmatched: 9. The CDR3 spells CASSLGPAGGPSNEQFF. CDR3 nucleotide sequence: TGTGCCAGCAGCTTAGGTCCAGCGGGAGGGCCGAGTAATGAGCAGTTCTTC.

This chain connects TRBV5-1 to TRBJ1-2; TRBD1 might be the D (6 bases). The CDR3 sequence is 12 residues long. CDR1 and CDR2 (germline): SGHRS, YFSETQ. With 2 bases removed from V and 6 bases from J, the gap between germline ends came to 8 bases. The chain's CDR3 is CASSFSGDGYTF. The CDR3 coding sequence is TGCGCCAGCAGCTTTTCAGGGGATGGCTACACCTTC.

The genes are TRBV7-2 and TRBJ2-7, with TRBD2 matching over 8 bases. CDR1 is SGHTA and CDR2 is FQGNSA in the germline V gene. The CDR3 extends over 15 amino acids. V was pared by 3 bases and J by 2 bases, with 6 bases of the junction left unmatched. In DNA, the CDR3 is TGTGCCAGCAGCTTGAGAGCGGGAGCCCCCTACGAGCAGTACTTC. This sequence encodes CASSLRAGAPYEQYF. Complete variable domain (other parts from reference TRBV7-2 and TRBJ2-7): GAGVSQSPSNKVTEKGKDVELRCDPISGHTALYWYRQSLGQGLEFLIYFQGNSAPDKSGLPSDRFSAERTGGSVSTLTIQRTQQEDSAVYLCASSLRAGAPYEQYFGPGTRLTVT.

The chain couples TRBV6-1 to TRBJ2-7; TRBD1 agrees at 8 bases. The CDR3 extends over 13 amino acids. V shed 8 bases, J shed 0 bases, and the junction held 3 bases outside the gene matches. Germline loops: CDR1 MNHNS, CDR2 SASEGT. The CDR3, as DNA: TGTGCCAGCGGAACAGGGGGCTCCTACGAGCAGTACTTC. Amino acid sequence: CASGTGGSYEQYF.